Listed below are T cell receptor beta chains from one sample, sequenced in a study of naive and memory T cell subsets. TCRdb independently ran MiXCR on the 5' RACE reads; one entry per CDR3 protein. The data show about 62,000 distinct CDR3 sequences, approximately 8.5% seen once. These receptors were obtained from a female donor in good health. CDR3s include the opening cysteine and the closing phenylalanine or tryptophan. The D gene is left open where the match is weak. Not every row has a clone size; where given, it reads once, few, many or a size class.

D	V	J	size	CDR3	DNA
TRBD1	TRBV6-5	TRBJ2-7	many	CASSHGTGSPYEQYF	TGTGCCAGCAGTCACGGGACAGGGAGCCCCTACGAGCAGTACTTC
NA	TRBV30	TRBJ1-2	NA	CAWSDLGNYGYTF	TGTGCCTGGAGTGATTTGGGGAACTATGGCTACACCTTC
TRBD1	TRBV5-1	TRBJ2-1	NA	CASSLMSQGANEQFF	TGCGCCAGCAGCTTGATGTCGCAGGGGGCGAATGAGCAGTTCTTC
NA	TRBV7-9	TRBJ2-1	few	CASSPLGVLYNEQFF	TGTGCCAGCAGCCCACTGGGGGTTTTATACAATGAGCAGTTCTTC
NA	TRBV9	TRBJ2-1	few	CASSVARRLSSYNEQFF	TGTGCCAGCAGCGTAGCACGACGGCTGAGCTCCTACAATGAGCAGTTCTTC
NA	TRBV5-1	TRBJ2-1	NA	CATQGSNEQFF	TGCGCCACCCAGGGGTCCAATGAGCAGTTCTTC
TRBD1	TRBV6-5	TRBJ1-6	NA	CASRIQGAPLHF	TGTGCCAGCAGAATACAGGGGGCACCCCTCCACTTT
TRBD2	TRBV7-2	TRBJ2-7	many	CASSLGTRYEQYF	TGTGCCAGCAGCCTCGGGACTAGGTACGAGCAGTACTTC
TRBD1	TRBV20-1	TRBJ1-1	NA	CSADQGGRDEAFF	TGCAGTGCCGACCAGGGGGGGAGGGATGAAGCTTTCTTT
NA	TRBV9	TRBJ1-1	few	CASSPRGGFGVEDEAFF	TGTGCCAGCAGCCCCCGGGGGGGATTCGGAGTAGAAGATGAAGCTTTCTTT
NA	TRBV6-5	TRBJ2-2	NA	CASSYGANTGELFF	TGTGCCAGCAGTTACGGGGCGAACACCGGGGAGCTGTTTTTT
TRBD1	TRBV19	TRBJ1-5	few	CASGRPIHQEGTAYSNQPQHF	TGTGCCAGTGGTAGGCCAATCCATCAGGAAGGGACAGCATATAGCAATCAGCCCCAGCATTTT
NA	TRBV2	TRBJ1-4	many	CASTRQGLTNEKLFF	TGTGCCAGCACTAGGCAGGGCCTCACTAATGAAAAACTGTTTTTT
NA	TRBV12-3/TRBV12-4	TRBJ2-7	few	CASSRRETYEQYF	TGTGCCAGCAGTAGGAGGGAGACGTACGAGCAGTACTTC
TRBD1	TRBV27	TRBJ2-1	many	CASSFEGARNEQFF	TGTGCCAGCAGTTTCGAGGGGGCTAGAAATGAGCAGTTCTTC
NA	TRBV7-8	TRBJ1-6	NA	CASRRWAYKDSEHYNSPLHF	TGTGCCAGCCGCCGTTGGGCCTACAAGGACAGTGAACATTATAATTCACCCCTCCACTTT
NA	TRBV20-1	TRBJ1-5	few	CSARERGNQPQHF	TGCAGTGCTAGAGAGCGGGGGAATCAGCCCCAGCATTTT
NA	TRBV27	TRBJ2-7	many	CASTPPEGEQYF	TGTGCCAGCACTCCCCCGGAGGGCGAGCAGTACTTC
TRBD1	TRBV4-1	TRBJ1-2	many	CASSATGTGGTGGYTF	TGCGCCAGCAGCGCGACCGGGACAGGGGGAACGGGGGGCTACACCTTC
NA	TRBV9	TRBJ1-1	many	CASSPKMAVNTEAFF	TGTGCCAGCAGCCCCAAAATGGCAGTAAACACTGAAGCTTTCTTT
NA	TRBV12-3/TRBV12-4	TRBJ2-5	many	CASSQLDSSQYF	TGTGCCAGCAGTCAATTGGACAGTTCCCAGTACTTC
NA	TRBV3-1	TRBJ2-7	NA	CASGLREQYF	TGTGCCAGCGGTCTTCGCGAGCAGTACTTC
NA	TRBV12-3/TRBV12-4	TRBJ1-5	few	CASSLGQNQPQHF	TGTGCCAGCAGCCTTGGACAGAATCAGCCCCAGCATTTT
NA	TRBV7-3	TRBJ2-6	NA	CASSLVRAFSGANVLTF	TGTGCCAGCAGCTTAGTCAGAGCTTTTTCTGGGGCCAACGTCCTGACTTTC
TRBD2	TRBV6-4	TRBJ2-1	many	CASRRTSGDYNEQFF	TGTGCCAGCAGAAGAACTAGCGGAGATTACAATGAGCAGTTCTTC
NA	TRBV19	TRBJ2-7	NA	CASSGSGAYEQYF	TGTGCCAGTAGTGGATCGGGAGCCTACGAGCAGTACTTC
TRBD2	TRBV19	TRBJ2-1	NA	CASRGLASYNEQFF	TGTGCCAGTAGGGGACTAGCCAGCTACAATGAGCAGTTCTTC
TRBD1	TRBV5-1	TRBJ2-7	few	CASSLEGQASRYF	TGCGCCAGCAGCTTGGAGGGACAGGCGAGCCGGTACTTC
NA	TRBV7-2	TRBJ1-1	large	CASSWTTNTEAFF	TGTGCCAGCAGTTGGACAACGAACACTGAAGCTTTCTTT
NA	TRBV29-1	TRBJ1-5	many	CSVGENSNQPQHF	TGCAGCGTTGGGGAGAATAGCAATCAGCCCCAGCATTTT
NA	TRBV29-1	TRBJ2-2	few	CSAADSGLSGELFF	TGCAGCGCGGCTGATTCAGGGTTATCCGGGGAGCTGTTTTTT
NA	TRBV7-2	TRBJ1-1	many	CASSPFGALAQLEAFF	TGTGCCAGCAGCCCCTTCGGGGCGCTCGCCCAACTTGAAGCTTTCTTT
NA	TRBV29-1	TRBJ2-4	few	CSVAHGTAKNIQYF	TGCAGCGTGGCTCACGGGACGGCCAAAAACATTCAGTACTTC
TRBD1	TRBV20-1	TRBJ1-2	few	CSAVDRGLRYGYTF	TGCAGTGCTGTAGACAGGGGGTTACGCTATGGCTACACCTTC
TRBD1	TRBV5-4	TRBJ2-7	few	CASSPGTAYEQYF	TGTGCCAGCAGCCCTGGGACAGCCTACGAGCAGTACTTC
NA	TRBV5-1	TRBJ1-3	NA	CASSAGAWDGNTIYF	TGCGCCAGCAGCGCCGGGGCTTGGGACGGAAACACCATATATTTT
TRBD1	TRBV7-9	TRBJ1-5	NA	CASSPTGGRNQPQHF	TGTGCCAGCAGCCCGACAGGGGGCCGGAATCAGCCCCAGCATTTT
NA	TRBV6-1	TRBJ2-3	NA	CASSATYSTDTQYF	TGTGCCAGCAGCGCTACCTACAGCACAGATACGCAGTATTTT
NA	TRBV6-6	TRBJ2-2	many	CAGGPTGGNTGELFF	TGTGCCGGAGGCCCGACTGGCGGGAACACCGGGGAGCTGTTTTTT
NA	TRBV7-2	TRBJ2-2	many	CASSLVSAGGELFF	TGTGCCAGCAGCTTGGTGTCGGCAGGCGGGGAGCTGTTTTTT
TRBD1	TRBV19	TRBJ2-1	NA	CASNIPRGPKQFF	TGTGCCAGTAATATTCCCAGGGGGCCCAAGCAGTTCTTC
NA	TRBV6-5	TRBJ2-5	few	CASGGRLGIQRAQETQYF	TGTGCCAGCGGCGGCAGACTGGGAATCCAGAGAGCCCAAGAGACCCAGTACTTC
TRBD2	TRBV5-4	TRBJ2-1	NA	CASSSATSGSQGYNEQFF	TGTGCCAGCAGTTCAGCGACTAGCGGGAGCCAAGGGTACAATGAGCAGTTCTTC
NA	TRBV10-2	TRBJ2-1	many	CASSTRDLLPGPYNEQFF	TGCGCCAGCAGTACCCGGGACTTGCTCCCGGGCCCCTACAATGAGCAGTTCTTC
TRBD1	TRBV12-3/TRBV12-4	TRBJ1-1	few	CASSSLGQANTEAFF	TGTGCCAGCAGTTCCTTGGGACAGGCGAACACTGAAGCTTTCTTT
TRBD1	TRBV20-1	TRBJ1-4	NA	CSAGTGGAGEKLFF	TGCAGTGCGGGCACAGGGGGCGCAGGGGAAAAACTGTTTTTT
NA	TRBV27	TRBJ1-5	many	CASRVGGSSNQPQHF	TGTGCCAGCAGGGTTGGAGGCTCGAGCAATCAGCCCCAGCATTTT
NA	TRBV20-1	TRBJ1-2	NA	CSAFNYGYTF	TGCAGTGCTTTCAACTATGGCTACACCTTC
TRBD1	TRBV28	TRBJ1-2	NA	CASSPSGDRSYGYTF	TGTGCCAGCAGTCCCAGCGGGGACAGGTCCTATGGCTACACCTTC
TRBD1	TRBV29-1	TRBJ1-1	many	CSVFSPGTGGRHAEAFF	TGCAGCGTTTTTTCTCCTGGGACAGGGGGCCGTCACGCTGAAGCTTTCTTT
NA	TRBV20-1	TRBJ2-7	many	CSASSGGSLPDEQYF	TGCAGTGCTAGCAGCGGCGGGTCCCTCCCCGACGAGCAGTACTTC
NA	TRBV7-3	TRBJ1-1	many	CASSFREGDSEAFF	TGTGCCAGCAGCTTCAGAGAGGGTGATTCTGAAGCTTTCTTT
TRBD1	TRBV18	TRBJ1-2	many	CASSPGQGEYGYTF	TGTGCCAGCTCACCGGGACAGGGAGAATATGGCTACACCTTC
TRBD2	TRBV5-5	TRBJ2-3	NA	CASSSTGLAGGDPDTQYF	TGTGCCAGCAGTTCAACAGGACTAGCGGGAGGAGACCCAGATACGCAGTATTTT
TRBD1	TRBV12-3/TRBV12-4	TRBJ1-2	few	CASSLTGYGYTF	TGTGCCAGCAGTCTGACAGGGTATGGCTACACCTTC